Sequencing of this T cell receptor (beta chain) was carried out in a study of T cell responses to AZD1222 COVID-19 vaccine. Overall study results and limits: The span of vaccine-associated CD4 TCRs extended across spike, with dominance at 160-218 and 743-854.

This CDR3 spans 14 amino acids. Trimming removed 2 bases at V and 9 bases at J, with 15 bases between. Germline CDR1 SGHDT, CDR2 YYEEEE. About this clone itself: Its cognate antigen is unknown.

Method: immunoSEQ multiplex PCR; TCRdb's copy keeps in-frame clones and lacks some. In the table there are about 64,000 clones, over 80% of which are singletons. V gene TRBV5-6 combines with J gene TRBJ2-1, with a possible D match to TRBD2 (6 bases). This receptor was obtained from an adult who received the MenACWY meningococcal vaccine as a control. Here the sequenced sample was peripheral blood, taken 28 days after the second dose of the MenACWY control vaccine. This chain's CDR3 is CASSFRDSHTEQFF. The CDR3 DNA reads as TGTGCCAGCAGCTTTCGGGACTCCCACACTGAGCAGTTCTTC.